This TCR beta chain was retrieved from a study of CD8+CD57+ T cells in acquired aplastic anemia. Study overall: Sorted CD4+ plus CD8+ cells gave DNA averaging about 3.2 ug.

Genomic DNA served as template for TCR beta VDJ and CDR3 profiling. TCRdb called the reads again in MiXCR, with one record for every CDR3 protein. Here the sample spans 68,000 or so distinct CDR3 sequences, 45% to 55% being singletons. This clonotype has ten or more counts. This CDR3 is 14 amino acids long. Germline V gene data show CDR1 as MNHEY and CDR2 as SVGEGT. The V end was cut by 2 bases, the J end by 6 bases, with 13 bases between. The V call is TRBV6-2 or TRBV6-3, the J call TRBJ1-2; D might be TRBD1 (5 bases). The sequence derives from a human donor in good health, serving as a control. The sequencing sample was made of sorted CD4+, CD8+, or CD8+CD57+ T cells (not recorded which) from PBMCs. The CDR3 DNA reads as TGTGCCAGCAGTTACACGACAGTAAGCCATGGCTACACCTTC. It specifies CASSYTTVSHGYTF.